This TCR beta chain comes out of a study of cytomegalovirus exposure and HLA in healthy donors. About the study: Unique TCR beta sequences numbering 95 million to 130 million came from approximately 180 million T cells in an earlier analysis.

Of note for this clone: What it recognizes is unknown.

The PCR was carried out with 60 Vbeta primers and 13 Jbeta primers. Repertoires were generated with immunoSEQ multiplex PCR, while TCRdb's copy carries only in-frame clones and drops some. The sample shows around 150,000 clones, more than 60% of them seen only once. The study, taken as a whole, reports: In vitro data verified a few CMV-associated chains as specific for CMV antigens.

The source is a male donor in good health and CMV-seronegative. Sequenced: PBMCs.

In DNA, the CDR3 is TGTGCCAGCAGTACCGTGGGGGCCAACTCCTACGAGCAGTACTTC. It translates to CASSTVGANSYEQYF. The chain has TRBV27 and TRBJ2-7; a possible D gene is TRBD1 (6 bases). CDR1 and CDR2 from the germline V gene are MNHEY and SMNVEV (reference sequence). The V and J ends lost 5 bases and 0 bases respectively, with 14 bases between them. CDR3 length equals 15 residues.